The 8 T cell receptor beta chains below come from one sample, sequenced in a study of CD8+ T cells in alopecia areata. Sequencing used cDNA as its template, made by extracting RNA and reverse transcribing it. This table comes from immunoSEQ multiplex PCR, and its TCRdb copy is limited to in-frame clones, with some not included. The sample shows fewer than 150,000 clones, around 60% of them seen only once. Here the sequenced sample was CD4+ T cells sorted from blood, taken at week 0. These TCRs come from a human donor with alopecia areata.

This clone was seen more than once but under ten times. The chain has TRBV6-6 and TRBJ2-2; TRBD2 aligns across 11 bases. CDR1 is MNHNY and CDR2 is SVGAGI in the germline V gene (reference sequence). The junction had 5 bases not matched to a gene; V was cut back by 4 bases and J by 4 bases. The CDR3 extends over 16 amino acids. The CDR3 DNA reads TGTGCCAGCAGTTCTCCACTAGCGGGAGTCACCGGGGAGCTGTTTTTT. It specifies CASSSPLAGVTGELFF.

This clone was detected a few times. This chain joins TRBV6-1 and TRBJ1-2, with 8 bases fitting TRBD1. The CDR3 sequence is 13 residues long. V lost 6 bases and J lost 8; bases outside the gene matches: 8. Germline V gene data show CDR1 as MNHNS and CDR2 as SASEGT. CDR3 protein: CASRSDRARGYTF. The CDR3 DNA follows: TGTGCCAGCAGGTCGGACAGGGCCAGAGGCTACACCTTC.

This clone was seen only a few times. The sample contains more than one DNA sequence encoding this CDR3. The chain has TRBV7-8 and TRBJ2-5, with D possibly matching TRBD1 (6 bases). The V and J ends lost 1 base and 4 bases respectively, with 7 bases between them. The V gene's germline CDR1 is SGHVS and CDR2 FQNEAQ. The CDR3 runs to 13 residues. The CDR3 sequence: CASSLGRGETQYF. CDR3 in DNA: TGTGCCAGCAGCTTAGGCAGGGGAGAGACCCAGTACTTC. The full variable domain, its missing parts supplied by reference TRBV7-8 and TRBJ2-5, is GAGVSQSPRYKVAKRGQDVALRCDPISGHVSLFWYQQALGQGPEFLTYFQNEAQLDKSGLPSDRFFAERPEGSVSTLKIQRTQQEDSAVYLCASSLGRGETQYFGPGTRLLVL.

This chain links TRBV29-1 with TRBJ1-6; D call uncertain. V was cut by 4 bases and J by 5 bases, with 9 bases left in between. The germline V gene has CDR1 SQVTM and CDR2 ANQGSEA. The CDR3 sequence is 13 residues long. The CDR3 is CSVAETDNSPLHF. The DNA for the CDR3 is TGCAGCGTTGCCGAAACAGATAATTCACCCCTCCACTTT.

This chain uses TRBV2 with TRBJ2-3; D may be TRBD2 (5 bases). This CDR3 is built from 14 residues. Per the germline V gene, CDR1 is SNHLY and CDR2 is FYNNEI. Trimming removed 6 bases at V and 4 bases at J, with 14 bases between. The CDR3 here is CASSESGFSDTQYF. The CDR3 coding sequence is TGTGCCAGCAGCGAATCGGGGTTCTCAGATACGCAGTATTTT. Full variable domain (outside the CDR3, taken from reference TRBV2 and TRBJ2-3): EPEVTQTPSHQVTQMGQEVILRCVPISNHLYFYWYRQILGQKVEFLVSFYNNEISEKSEIFDDQFSVERPDGSNFTLKIRSTKLEDSAMYFCASSESGFSDTQYFGPGTRLTVL.

The V and J genes are TRBV5-1 and TRBJ2-7, with D hard to call. CDR3 length equals 14 residues. Germline values: CDR1 SGHRS, CDR2 YFSETQ. Trimming took 1 base from V and 7 from J, leaving 15 bases between them. The CDR3 protein is CASSLQSDPGEQYF. The CDR3 coding sequence is TGCGCCAGCAGCTTGCAGAGTGACCCCGGGGAGCAGTACTTC.

This chain links TRBV4-1 with TRBJ1-5; D possibly corresponds to TRBD1 (5 bases). Trimming took 0 bases from V and 1 from J, leaving 10 bases between them. The CDR3 extends over 16 amino acids. Germline CDR1 reads MGHRA; CDR2 reads YSYEKL. Here the CDR3 reads CASSQEMAGSNQPQHF. The CDR3, as DNA: TGCGCCAGCAGCCAAGAAATGGCAGGGAGCAATCAGCCCCAGCATTTT.

The chain combines TRBV18 with TRBJ1-5; tentatively, D is TRBD1 (5 bases). This CDR3 comprises 17 residues. Germline loops: CDR1 KGHSH, CDR2 LQKENI. V lost 3 bases to trimming and J lost 3 bases, with 18 bases between them. As DNA, the CDR3 is TGTGCCAGCTCACCGCTTCAGGCAGGGTGGAACAATCAGCCCCAGCATTTT. Protein sequence: CASSPLQAGWNNQPQHF.